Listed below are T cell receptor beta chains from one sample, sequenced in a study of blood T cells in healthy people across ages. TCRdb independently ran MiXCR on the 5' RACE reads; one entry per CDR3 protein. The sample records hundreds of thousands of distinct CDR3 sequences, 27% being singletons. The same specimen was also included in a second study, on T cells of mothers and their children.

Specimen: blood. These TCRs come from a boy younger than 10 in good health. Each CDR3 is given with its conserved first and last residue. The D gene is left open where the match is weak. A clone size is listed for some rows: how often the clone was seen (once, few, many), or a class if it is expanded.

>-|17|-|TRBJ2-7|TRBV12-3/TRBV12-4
TGTGCCAGCAGTTTTGTGGCCATACTAGGGTACCCCTACGAGCAGTACTTC
CASSFVAILGYPYEQYF
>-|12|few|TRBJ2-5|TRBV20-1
TGCAGTGCTAGAGATCTCTCCGAGACCCAGTACTTC
CSARDLSETQYF
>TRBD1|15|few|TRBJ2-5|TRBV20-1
TGCAGTGCTAGACCGTCCGGGACAGGGGAAGAGACCCAGTACTTC
CSARPSGTGEETQYF
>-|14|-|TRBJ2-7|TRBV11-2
TGTGCCAGCAGCAGAACGGGACGGAACTACGAGCAGTACTTC
CASSRTGRNYEQYF
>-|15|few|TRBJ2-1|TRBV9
TGTGCCAGCAGCGTAGGCAGTAACTCCTACAATGAGCAGTTCTTC
CASSVGSNSYNEQFF
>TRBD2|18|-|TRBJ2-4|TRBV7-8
TGTGCCAGCAGCTTACGGACTAGCGGGGGGGATGCCAAAAACATTCAGTACTTC
CASSLRTSGGDAKNIQYF
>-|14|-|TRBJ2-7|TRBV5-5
TGTGCCAGCAGCCCGGGTCCTTTCTCCTACGAGCAGTACTTC
CASSPGPFSYEQYF
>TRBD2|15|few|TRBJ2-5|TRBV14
TGTGCCAGCAGCCGACTACTAGCGCCTCAAGAGACCCAGTACTTC
CASSRLLAPQETQYF
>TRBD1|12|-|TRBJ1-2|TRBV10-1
TGCGCCAGCGGCCGGGACAGCTATGGCTACACCTTC
CASGRDSYGYTF
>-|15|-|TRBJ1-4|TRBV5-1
TGCGCCAGCAGCTCGGGACCTGGGGTTAATGAAAAACTGTTTTTT
CASSSGPGVNEKLFF
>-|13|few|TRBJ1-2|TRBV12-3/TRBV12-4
TGTGCCAGCAGTTGGGGAGGAGAAGGTGGCTACACCTTC
CASSWGGEGGYTF
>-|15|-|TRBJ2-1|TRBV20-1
TGCAGTGCTAGAGATCCTGCGAGCTCCTACAATGAGCAGTTCTTC
CSARDPASSYNEQFF
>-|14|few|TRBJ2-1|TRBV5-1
TGCGCCAGCAGCAGGGGAGAGGAGTACAATGAGCAGTTCTTC
CASSRGEEYNEQFF
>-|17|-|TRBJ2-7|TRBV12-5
TGTGCTAGTGGTTTGGTACGGGTAACGACGGAGGGGAACGAGCAGTACTTC
CASGLVRVTTEGNEQYF
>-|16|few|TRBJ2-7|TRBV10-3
TGTGCCATCAGTGAGTCCACGGTCCCCCCAAGGGACGAGCAGTACTTC
CAISESTVPPRDEQYF
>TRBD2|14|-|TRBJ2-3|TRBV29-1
TGCAGCGTCGCAACTAGCGGGCCCACAGATACGCAGTATTTT
CSVATSGPTDTQYF
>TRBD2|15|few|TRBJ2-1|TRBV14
TGTGCCAGCAGCCAGGAGCGGGGGGTATACAATGAGCAGTTCTTC
CASSQERGVYNEQFF
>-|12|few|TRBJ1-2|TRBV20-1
TGCAGTGCCATGCGGGGGAATGATGGCTACACCTTC
CSAMRGNDGYTF
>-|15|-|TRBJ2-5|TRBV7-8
TGTGCCAGCAGCTTACTAGGGACTCTCCAAGAGACCCAGTACTTC
CASSLLGTLQETQYF
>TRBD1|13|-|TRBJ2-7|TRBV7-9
TGTGCCAGCAGGCCACAGGGGACCTACGAGCAGTACTTC
CASRPQGTYEQYF
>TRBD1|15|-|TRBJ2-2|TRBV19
TGTGCCAGTAGTCCTTACAGGGGGAACACCGGGGAGCTGTTTTTT
CASSPYRGNTGELFF
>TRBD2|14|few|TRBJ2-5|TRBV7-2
TGTGCCAGCAGAATAAGCGGGAGGGGAGAGACCCAGTACTTC
CASRISGRGETQYF
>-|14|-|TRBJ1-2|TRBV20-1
TGCAGTGCCAGAGATTTCCAGGGAAACTATGGCTACACCTTC
CSARDFQGNYGYTF
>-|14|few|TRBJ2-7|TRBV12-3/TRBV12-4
TGTGCCAGCAGTTCGGTGTTGGTATCGTACGAGCAGTACTTC
CASSSVLVSYEQYF
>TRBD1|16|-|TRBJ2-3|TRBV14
TGTGCCAGCAGAAACCGACAGGGGTCCAGCACAGGTACGCAGTATTTT
CASRNRQGSSTGTQYF
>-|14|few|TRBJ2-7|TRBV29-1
TGCAGCGTCCAGACAGTCACCTACCCCTACGAGCAGTACTTC
CSVQTVTYPYEQYF
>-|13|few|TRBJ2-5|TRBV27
TGTGCCAGTAGCCGGGATTCCAGCGAGACCCAGTACTTC
CASSRDSSETQYF
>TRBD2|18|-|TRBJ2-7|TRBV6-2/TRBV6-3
TGTGCCAGCAGTTCCCCTGGACTAGCGGGAGAGGTTTTCTGGGAGCAGTACTTC
CASSSPGLAGEVFWEQYF
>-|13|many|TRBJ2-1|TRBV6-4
TGTGCCAGCAGTGACTCGGGTCCGGGTGAGCAGTTCTTC
CASSDSGPGEQFF
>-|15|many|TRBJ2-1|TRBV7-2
TGTGCCAGCAGCTCCCAGGGGACTCTACTCAATGAGCAGTTCTTC
CASSSQGTLLNEQFF
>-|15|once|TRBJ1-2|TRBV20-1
TGCAGTGCTAGAGAACAGGGACATTCTAACTATGGCTACACCTTC
CSAREQGHSNYGYTF
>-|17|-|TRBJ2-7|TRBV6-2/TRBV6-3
TGTGCCAGCAGTTACCTACGAGAACCGTTCGGCACCTACGAGCAGTACTTC
CASSYLREPFGTYEQYF
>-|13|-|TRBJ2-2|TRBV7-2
TGTGCCAGCAGCTTGTGGGACGCCGGGGAGCTGTTTTTT
CASSLWDAGELFF
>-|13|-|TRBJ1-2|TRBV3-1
TGTGCCAGCAGCGCGACGGGGGACTATGGCTACACCTTC
CASSATGDYGYTF
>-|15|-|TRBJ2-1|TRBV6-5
TGTGCCAGCACCCCTATCCCGGGTCAGCGAGATGAGCAGTTCTTC
CASTPIPGQRDEQFF
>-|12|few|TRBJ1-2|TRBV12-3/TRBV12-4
TGTGCCAGCAGTCAGGGGTTGGGGGGCTACACCTTC
CASSQGLGGYTF
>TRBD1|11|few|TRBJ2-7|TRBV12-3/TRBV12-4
TGTGCCAGCAGTCACAGGGGCGAGCAGTACTTC
CASSHRGEQYF
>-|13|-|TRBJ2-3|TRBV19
TGTGCCAGTAGTATGGGAGCCACAGATACGCAGTATTTT
CASSMGATDTQYF
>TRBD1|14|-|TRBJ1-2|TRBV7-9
TGTGCCAGCACTCGGGGACAGACATTCTATGGCTACACCTTC
CASTRGQTFYGYTF
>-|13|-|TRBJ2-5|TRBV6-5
TGTGCCAGCAGTGGACAGCCACAAGAGACCCAGTACTTC
CASSGQPQETQYF
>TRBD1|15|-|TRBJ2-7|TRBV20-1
TGCAGTGCTAGAGTCAAGCCAGGGGGCGCGTACGAGCAGTACTTC
CSARVKPGGAYEQYF
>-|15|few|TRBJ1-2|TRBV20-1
TGCAGTGCTAGAGATAATCGGAGAGCTAACTATGGCTACACCTTC
CSARDNRRANYGYTF
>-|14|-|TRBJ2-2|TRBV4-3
TGCGCCAGCAGCCAATTCCACGACACCGGGGAGCTGTTTTTT
CASSQFHDTGELFF
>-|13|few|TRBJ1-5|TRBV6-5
TGTGCCAGCAGTTACTATACCGGTCAGCCCCAGCATTTT
CASSYYTGQPQHF
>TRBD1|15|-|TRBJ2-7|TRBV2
TGTGCCAGCAGTTGGAAGACAGGGAGCTTCTACGAGCAGTACTTC
CASSWKTGSFYEQYF
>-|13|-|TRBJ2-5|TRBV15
TGTGCCACCGGAGGGGTGGGTCGAGAGACCCAGTACTTC
CATGGVGRETQYF
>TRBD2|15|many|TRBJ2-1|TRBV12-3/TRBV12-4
TGTGCCAGCAGTTTAATAAGCGGGAGAGGGAATGAGCAGTTCTTC
CASSLISGRGNEQFF
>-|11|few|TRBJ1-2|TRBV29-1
TGCAGCGTTGAAGATAAGGAAGACGTGGTCTTC
CSVEDKEDVVF
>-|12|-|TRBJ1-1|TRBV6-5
TGTGCCAGAGGGAAGGCGTACCCGGGGGCTTTCTTT
CARGKAYPGAFF
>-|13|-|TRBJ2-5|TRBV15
TGTGCCACCAGCAGAGACACGCCCGGGACCCAGTACTTC
CATSRDTPGTQYF
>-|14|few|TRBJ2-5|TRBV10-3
TGTGCCATCAGTGAGTCGTCAGATCAAGAGACCCAGTACTTC
CAISESSDQETQYF
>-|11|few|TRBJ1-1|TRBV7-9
TGTGCCAGCAGCCCGTACATTGAAGCTTTCTTT
CASSPYIEAFF
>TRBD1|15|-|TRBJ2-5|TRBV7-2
TGTGCCAGCAGCTTAGCCGGGACAGGGGAAGAGACCCAGTACTTC
CASSLAGTGEETQYF